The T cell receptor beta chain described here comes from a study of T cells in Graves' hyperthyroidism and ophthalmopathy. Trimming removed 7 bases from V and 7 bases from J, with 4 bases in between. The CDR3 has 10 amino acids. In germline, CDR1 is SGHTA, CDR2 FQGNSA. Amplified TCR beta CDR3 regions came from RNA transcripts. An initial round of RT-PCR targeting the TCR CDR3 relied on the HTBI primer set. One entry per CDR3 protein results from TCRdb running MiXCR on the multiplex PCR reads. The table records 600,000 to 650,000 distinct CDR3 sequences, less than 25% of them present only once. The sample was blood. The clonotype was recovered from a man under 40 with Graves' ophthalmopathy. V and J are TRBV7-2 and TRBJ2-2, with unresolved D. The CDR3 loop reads CASTRGELFF. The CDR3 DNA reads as TGTGCCAGCACCCGCGGGGAGCTGTTTTTT.